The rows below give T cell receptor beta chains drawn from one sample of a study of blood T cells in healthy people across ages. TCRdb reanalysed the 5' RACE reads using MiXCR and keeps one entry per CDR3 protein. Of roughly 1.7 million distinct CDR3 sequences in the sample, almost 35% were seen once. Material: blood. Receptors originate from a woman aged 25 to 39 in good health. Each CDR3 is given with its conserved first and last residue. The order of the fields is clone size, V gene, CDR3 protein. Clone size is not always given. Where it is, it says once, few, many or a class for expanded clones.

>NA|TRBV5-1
CAGSLTGTSFYEQYF
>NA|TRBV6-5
CASSQGRGVQETQYF
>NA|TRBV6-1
CASSEVLRGEQFF
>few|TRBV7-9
CASSLAGGSLSYEQYF
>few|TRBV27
CTTTGQGSGYTF
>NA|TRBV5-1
CASRAGPQETQYF
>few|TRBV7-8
CASSFLLAQSTDTQYF
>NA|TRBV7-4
CASSQGRAGAPYKQYF
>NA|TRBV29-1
CSAEGTAGVPLEYLYEQYF
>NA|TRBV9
CASSVRWGSYEQYF
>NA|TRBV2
CASSDALAGNQYEQYF
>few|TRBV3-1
CASSQERQGGHEQFF
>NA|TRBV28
CASTPGLAGGPAKNIQYF
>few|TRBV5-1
CASSPFSATEAFF
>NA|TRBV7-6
CASSLTSPCDEQYF
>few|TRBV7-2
CASGGQVADDEQFF
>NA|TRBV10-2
CASSVGHTNQPQHF
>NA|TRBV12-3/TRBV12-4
CASSPDWGDTQYF
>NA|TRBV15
CATGRDERTDTQYF
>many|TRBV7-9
CASSLEMTGRYNEQFF
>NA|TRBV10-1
CASSDRRGNNEQYF
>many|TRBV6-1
CASSDWGQGGSEQYF
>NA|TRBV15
CATSRDMGTGVDGYTF
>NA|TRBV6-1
CASSEPGFNNEQFF
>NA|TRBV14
CASSQVRGTEQYF